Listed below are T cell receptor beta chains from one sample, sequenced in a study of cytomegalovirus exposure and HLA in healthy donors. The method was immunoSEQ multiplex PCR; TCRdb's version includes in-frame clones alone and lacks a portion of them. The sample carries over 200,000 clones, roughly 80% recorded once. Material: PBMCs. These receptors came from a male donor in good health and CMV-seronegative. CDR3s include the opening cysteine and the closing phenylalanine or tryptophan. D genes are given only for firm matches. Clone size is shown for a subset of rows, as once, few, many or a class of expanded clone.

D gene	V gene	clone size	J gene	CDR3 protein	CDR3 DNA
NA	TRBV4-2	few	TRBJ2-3	CASSSEGGTYTDTQYF	TGTGCCAGCAGCTCGGAGGGTGGAACCTACACAGATACGCAGTATTTT
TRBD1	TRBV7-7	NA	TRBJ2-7	CASSLRQGPAYEQYF	TGTGCCAGCAGCCTCAGACAGGGTCCAGCCTACGAGCAGTACTTC
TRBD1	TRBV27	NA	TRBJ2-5	CASSAGQGGLETQYF	TGTGCCAGCAGTGCCGGACAGGGGGGCTTGGAGACCCAGTACTTC
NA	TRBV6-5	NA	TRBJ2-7	CASSYGERYEQYF	TGTGCCAGCAGTTACGGAGAGCGCTACGAGCAGTACTTC
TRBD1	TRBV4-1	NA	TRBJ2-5	CASSQSGTGEETQYF	TGCGCCAGCAGCCAAAGCGGGACAGGGGAAGAGACCCAGTACTTC
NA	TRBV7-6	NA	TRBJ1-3	CASSLVGRFGNTIYF	TGTGCCAGCAGCTTAGTTGGGCGTTTCGGAAACACCATATATTTT
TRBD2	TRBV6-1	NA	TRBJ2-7	CASSEPTSSGAGEQYF	TGTGCCAGCAGTGAACCAACGTCTAGCGGGGCGGGGGAGCAGTACTTC
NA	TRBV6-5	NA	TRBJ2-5	CASSVPGQETQYF	TGTGCCAGCAGTGTACCGGGGCAAGAGACCCAGTACTTC
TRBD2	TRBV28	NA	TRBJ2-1	CASSLLTSGRGNEQFF	TGTGCCAGCAGTTTATTGACTAGCGGGAGGGGCAATGAGCAGTTCTTC
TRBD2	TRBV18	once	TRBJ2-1	CASSPRQGAGLAGGNEQFF	TGTGCCAGCTCACCCCGCCAGGGGGCTGGACTAGCGGGAGGCAATGAGCAGTTCTTC
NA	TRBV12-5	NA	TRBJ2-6	CASGLSGGPPGPGANVLTF	TGTGCTAGTGGTTTGTCAGGCGGGCCCCCCGGACCTGGGGCCAACGTCCTGACTTTC